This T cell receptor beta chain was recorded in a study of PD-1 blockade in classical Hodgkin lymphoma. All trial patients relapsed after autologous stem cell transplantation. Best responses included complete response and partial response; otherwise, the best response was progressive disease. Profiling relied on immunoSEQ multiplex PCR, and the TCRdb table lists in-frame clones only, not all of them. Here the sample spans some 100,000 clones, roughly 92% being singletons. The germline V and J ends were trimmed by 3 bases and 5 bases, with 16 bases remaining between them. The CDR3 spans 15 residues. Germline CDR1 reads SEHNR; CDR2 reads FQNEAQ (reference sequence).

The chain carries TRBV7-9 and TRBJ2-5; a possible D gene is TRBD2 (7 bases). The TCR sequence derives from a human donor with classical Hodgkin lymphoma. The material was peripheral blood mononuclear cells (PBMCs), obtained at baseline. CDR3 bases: TGTGCCAGCAGCTTGTCCGGCGGGGGCGGGGAGACCCAGTACTTC. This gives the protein CASSLSGGGGETQYF. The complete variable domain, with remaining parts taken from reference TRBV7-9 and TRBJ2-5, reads DTGVSQNPRHKITKRGQNVTFRCDPISEHNRLYWYRQTLGQGPEFLTYFQNEAQLEKSRLLSDRFSAERPKGSFSTLEIQRTEQGDSAMYLCASSLSGGGGETQYFGPGTRLLVL.